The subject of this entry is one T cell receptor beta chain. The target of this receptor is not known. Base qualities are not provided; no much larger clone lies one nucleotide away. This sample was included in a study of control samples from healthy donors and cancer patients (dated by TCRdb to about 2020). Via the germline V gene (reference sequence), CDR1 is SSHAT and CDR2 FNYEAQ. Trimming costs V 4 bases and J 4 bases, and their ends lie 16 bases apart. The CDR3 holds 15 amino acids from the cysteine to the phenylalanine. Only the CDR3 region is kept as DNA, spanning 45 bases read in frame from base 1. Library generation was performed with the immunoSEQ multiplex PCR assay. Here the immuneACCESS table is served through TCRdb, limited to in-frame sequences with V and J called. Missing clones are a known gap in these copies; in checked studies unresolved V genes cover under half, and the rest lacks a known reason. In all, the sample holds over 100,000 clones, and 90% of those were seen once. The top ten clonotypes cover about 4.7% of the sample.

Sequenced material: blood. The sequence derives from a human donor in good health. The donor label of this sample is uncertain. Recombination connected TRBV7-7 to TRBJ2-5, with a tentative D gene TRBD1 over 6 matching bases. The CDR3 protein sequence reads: CASSSRPGQIETQYF. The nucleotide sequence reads TGTGCCAGCAGCTCGCGTCCCGGACAGATAGAGACCCAGTACTTC.